Below are 19 T cell receptor beta chains sequenced from a single sample in a study of tumor-infiltrating lymphocytes in primary liver carcinoma. Bulk tissue was left unsorted, and RNA and DNA were co-extracted from 20-30 mg of it. Using a constant-region primer together with ProtoScript II reverse transcriptase, TCR beta cDNA was made from 500 ng of total RNA. Three nested multiplex PCR rounds, a slightly modified ARM-PCR method, built the TCR beta libraries. PCR rounds one and two used TRBV1-TRBV30 forward primers with a C-beta reverse primer for about 9 cycles each. In TCRdb, the multiplex PCR reads were re-called with MiXCR into one record per CDR3 protein. The sample records tens of thousands of distinct CDR3 sequences, approximately 70% being singletons. The specimen sequenced was liver tumor tissue from sampling region 1. As for subset: tumor region T1, superior pole. Source of these receptors: a man aged 40-49 years with primary liver carcinoma and hepatitis B virus infection.

A single count supports this clonotype. This chain joins TRBV29-1 and TRBJ1-2; D gene uncertain. This CDR3 has 12 amino acids. V was cut by 8 bases and J by 8 bases, with 18 bases left in between. Germline values: CDR1 SQVTM, CDR2 ANQGSEA. CDR3 in amino acids: CSLVSTGLGYTF. As DNA, the CDR3 is TGCAGCCTTGTGTCGACGGGATTGGGCTACACCTTC.

As concerns this clonotype: Relative to the germline gene, one junction end is altered; a read error may explain this. The chain uses TRBV2 and TRBJ1-5, with 7 bases lining up with TRBD1. The germline V gene encodes CDR1 SNHLY and CDR2 FYNNEI. The CDR3 contains 15 residues. In DNA, the CDR3 is TGTGCCAGCACTAGGGGGCGCGTCGGCAATCAGCCCCAGCTTTTT. It codes for CASTRGRVGNQPQLF.

In its sample, this clonotype was seen many times. The genes are TRBV6-6 and TRBJ2-7; D remains unclear. V was shortened by 7 bases and J by 1 base, with 11 bases between the two germline ends. The germline V gene has CDR1 MNHNY and CDR2 SVGAGI (reference sequence). The CDR3 length is 13 residues. CDR3 DNA: TGTGCCAGCATGTGGGAACAGTCCTACGAGCAGTACTTC. Its protein product is CASMWEQSYEQYF.

With respect to this clonotype: Compared with germline, one end of the junction differs, possibly owing to a read error. This chain joins TRBV18 and TRBJ2-1; D tentatively reads TRBD1 or TRBD2 (5 bases each). The CDR3 contains 15 residues. Germline lookup yields CDR1 KGHSH and CDR2 LQKENI. The CDR3, as DNA: TGTGCCAGCTCACCTTTCCAGCGTGGGGGAAATGAGCATTTCTTC. The encoded protein is CASSPFQRGGNEHFF.

As for this clonotype: As the CDR3 is not closed by the conserved phenylalanine or tryptophan, this likely results from a read error. This rearrangement joins TRBV11-2 to TRBJ2-7, with 12 bases aligning to TRBD2. CDR1 is SGHAT, CDR2 FQNNGV, per germline. The CDR3 contains 18 residues. CDR3 sequence (DNA): TGTACCAGTAGCTTATCCGTTGGGCTAGCGGGAGGGGGGTACGAGCAGTACCTC. Its protein is CTSSLSVGLAGGGYEQYL.

The chain has TRBV6-1 and TRBJ2-1; D is perhaps TRBD1 (6 bases). Germline-derived CDR1 and CDR2 are MNHNS and SASEGT. The CDR3 is made up of 16 amino acids. Between the trimmed V and J ends, which lost 11 bases and 4 bases, there was a span of 24 bases. In DNA, the CDR3 is TGTGCCGGCAACCTTCAAACAGGGAGCATTTACAATGAGCAGTTCTTC. Translation gives CAGNLQTGSIYNEQFF.

Worth noting for this clonotype: A much larger clone lies one base from this, so it may be a read error. V usage is TRBV5-1 and J usage is TRBJ2-2, with D hard to call. The V end lost 4 bases, the J end lost 5 bases, and 12 bases lay between the germline ends. CDR3 length: 14 residues. Germline V gene sequence: CDR1 SGHRS, CDR2 YFSETQ. The CDR3 DNA reads TGCGCCAGCAGCGCCGACGCAAAGACCGGGGAGCTGTTTTTT. Its translation: CASSADAKTGELFF.

The rearrangement uses TRBV10-3 and TRBJ1-1, with a tentative D call TRBD1 (6 bases). The germline V gene encodes CDR1 ENHRY and CDR2 SYGVKD. This CDR3 contains 14 residues. The CDR3 reads CVTRSTGGGPEAFF. DNA for the CDR3: TGTGTCACGCGATCGACAGGAGGCGGACCTGAAGCTTTCTTT.

Regarding this clonotype: One junction end does not reproduce the germline sequence, and a read error may be involved. The chain combines TRBV11-2 with TRBJ1-1; the D gene is possibly TRBD1 (5 bases). In germline, CDR1 is SGHAT, CDR2 FQNNGV. CDR3 length: 17 amino acids. The CDR3 reads CASSRMEGRGFGTEAFF. CDR3 nucleotide sequence: TGCGCCAGCAGCCGAATGGAGGGACGGGGGTTCGGCACTGAAGCTTTCTTT.

The gene calls are TRBV11-2 and TRBJ2-7; D not certain. Germline lookup yields CDR1 SGHAT and CDR2 FQNNGV. The CDR3 covers 14 residues. Trimming took 8 bases from V and 2 from J, leaving 16 bases between them. The CDR3 DNA reads TGTGCCAGCTGCCTAACCAACGGAGCCTACGAGCAGTACTTC. This translates into CASCLTNGAYEQYF.

Worth noting for this clonotype: One junction end does not reproduce the germline sequence, and a read error may be involved. The chain uses TRBV11-2 and TRBJ2-3, with D tentatively TRBD1 (6 bases). The CDR3 is 16 amino acids. Germline CDR1 reads SGHAT; CDR2 reads FQNNGV. This CDR3 is CANSCAGVRGPDTQYF. The CDR3 bases are TGCGCCAACAGCTGCGCCGGAGTCAGGGGACCAGATACGCAGTATTTT.

As to this clonotype: Possible read error: a much larger clone is one base away. The chain combines TRBV30 with TRBJ2-3; 13 bases line up with TRBD2. Losses at the gene ends were 2 bases for V and 2 bases for J; bases not matched to a gene: 7. This CDR3 spans 17 amino acids. Germline V gives CDR1 GTSNPN, CDR2 SVGIG (reference sequence). CDR3 bases: TGTGCCTGGAGTCCGGGACTAGCGGGAACTTTCACAGATACGCAGTATTTT. This encodes CAWSPGLAGTFTDTQYF.

In its sample, this clonotype was seen many times. This chain uses TRBV4-1 with TRBJ2-1; D is perhaps TRBD1 (5 bases). This CDR3 is 14 amino acids long. Germline lookup yields CDR1 MGHRA and CDR2 YSYEKL. V lost 1 base to trimming and J lost 5 bases, with 9 bases between them. The DNA of the CDR3 is TGCGCCAGCAGCCAAGCCCCCAGGGACAATGAGCAGTTCTTC. This codes for CASSQAPRDNEQFF.

The chain recombines TRBV10-2 with TRBJ2-7, with D perhaps matching TRBD1 (6 bases). This CDR3 has 14 residues. The germline gives CDR1 WSHSY, CDR2 SAAADI. Trimming shortened V by 9 bases and J by 6 bases, and 21 bases separated the two germline ends. The CDR3 sequence is CASTAQGPPFEQYF. The DNA of the CDR3 is TGCGCCAGTACTGCACAGGGTCCCCCCTTCGAGCAGTACTTC.

As regards this clonotype: The final CDR3 position lacks the conserved phenylalanine or tryptophan, pointing to a likely read error. The chain recombines TRBV5-1 with TRBJ2-7; D is ambiguous. Germline CDR1 and CDR2: SGHRS and YFSETQ. V lost 0 bases to trimming and J lost 6 bases, with 13 bases between them. The CDR3 contains 14 residues. CDR3 region: CASSLEGSSPEQYS. The CDR3 DNA follows: TGCGCCAGCAGCTTGGAGGGTAGCTCACCCGAGCAGTACTCC.

The V and J genes are TRBV12-3 or TRBV12-4 and TRBJ1-4; D remains ambiguous. This CDR3 has 14 residues. The V gene lost 7 bases and the J gene lost 11 bases, with 20 bases spanning the gap. The CDR3 protein is CASIAGLGGKKLFF. The CDR3 region has the DNA TGTGCCAGCATCGCCGGTCTCGGCGGTAAGAAACTGTTTTTT.

This chain uses TRBV20-1 with TRBJ1-2; D is unclear. Trimming shortened V by 3 bases and J by 0 bases, and 11 bases separated the two germline ends. Germline assignment: CDR1 DFQATT and CDR2 SNEGSKA (reference sequence). The CDR3 is 14 residues long. CDR3 in DNA: TGCAGTGCTAGGGTTCGCACGGCTAACTATGGCTACACCTTC. Encoded protein: CSARVRTANYGYTF.

J is TRBJ2-7 and V is TRBV5-5; possibly TRBD1 for D (5 bases). The V and J ends lost 4 bases and 8 bases respectively, with 10 bases between them. In germline, CDR1 is SGHKS, CDR2 YYEKEE (reference sequence). This CDR3 region has 11 residues. CDR3 coding DNA: TGTGCCAGCAGCACGGCGGACAAGCAGTACTTC. Protein: CASSTADKQYF.

This clonotype was seen a handful of times. The rearrangement uses TRBV2 and TRBJ2-3; TRBD2 agrees at 13 bases. The J segment lost 1 base and the V segment lost 4 bases, leaving 8 bases of the junction unmatched. The CDR3 extends over 18 amino acids. CDR1 is SNHLY and CDR2 is FYNNEI in the germline V gene. This CDR3 reads CASSGTSGSHRGTDTQYF. The DNA of the CDR3 is TGTGCCAGCAGTGGGACTAGCGGGAGCCACCGGGGCACAGATACGCAGTATTTT.